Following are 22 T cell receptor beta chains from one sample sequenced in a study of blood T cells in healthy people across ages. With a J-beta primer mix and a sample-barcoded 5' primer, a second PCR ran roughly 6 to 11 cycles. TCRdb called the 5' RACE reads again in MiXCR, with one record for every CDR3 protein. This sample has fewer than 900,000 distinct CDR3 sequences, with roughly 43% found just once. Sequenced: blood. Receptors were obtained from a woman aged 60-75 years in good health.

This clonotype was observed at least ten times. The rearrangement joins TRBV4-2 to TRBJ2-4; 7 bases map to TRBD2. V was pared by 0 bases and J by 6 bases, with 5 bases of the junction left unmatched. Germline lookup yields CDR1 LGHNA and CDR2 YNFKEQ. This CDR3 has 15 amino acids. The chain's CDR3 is CASSQDLVAGNIQYF. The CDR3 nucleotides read TGTGCCAGCAGCCAAGATTTGGTAGCGGGAAACATTCAGTACTTC.

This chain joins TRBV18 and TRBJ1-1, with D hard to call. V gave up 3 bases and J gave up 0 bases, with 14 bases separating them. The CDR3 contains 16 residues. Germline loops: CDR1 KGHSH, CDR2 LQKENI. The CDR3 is CASSPSESGMNTEAFF. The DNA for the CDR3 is TGTGCCAGCTCACCCTCGGAGAGCGGGATGAACACTGAAGCTTTCTTT.

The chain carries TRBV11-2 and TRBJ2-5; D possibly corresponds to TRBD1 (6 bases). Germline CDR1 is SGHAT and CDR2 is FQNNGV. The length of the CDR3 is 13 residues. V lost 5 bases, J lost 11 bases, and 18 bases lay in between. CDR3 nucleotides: TGTGCCAGCAGCCCAGGGGTCGACTACGGGCAGTACTTC. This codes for CASSPGVDYGQYF.

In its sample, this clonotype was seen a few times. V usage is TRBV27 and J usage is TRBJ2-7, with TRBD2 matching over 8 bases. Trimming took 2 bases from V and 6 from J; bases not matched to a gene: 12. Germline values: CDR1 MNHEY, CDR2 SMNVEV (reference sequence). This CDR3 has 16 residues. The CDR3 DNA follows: TGTGCCAGCAGTTTAATTTCTTTAGCGGGACGGTTCGAGCAGTACTTC. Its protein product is CASSLISLAGRFEQYF.

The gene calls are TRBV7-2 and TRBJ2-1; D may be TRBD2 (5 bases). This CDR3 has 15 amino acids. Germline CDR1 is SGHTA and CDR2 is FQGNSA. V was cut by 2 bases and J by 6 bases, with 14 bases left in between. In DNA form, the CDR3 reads TGTGCCAGCAGCTTAATTTCGGGGAGCGGCAATGAGCAGTTCTTC. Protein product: CASSLISGSGNEQFF.

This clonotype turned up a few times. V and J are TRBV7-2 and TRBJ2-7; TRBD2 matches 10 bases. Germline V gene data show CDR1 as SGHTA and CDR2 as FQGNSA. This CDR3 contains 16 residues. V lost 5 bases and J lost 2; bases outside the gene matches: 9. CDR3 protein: CASSPRTSGTTYEQYF. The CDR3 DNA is TGTGCCAGCAGCCCGCGGACTAGCGGTACTACCTACGAGCAGTACTTC.

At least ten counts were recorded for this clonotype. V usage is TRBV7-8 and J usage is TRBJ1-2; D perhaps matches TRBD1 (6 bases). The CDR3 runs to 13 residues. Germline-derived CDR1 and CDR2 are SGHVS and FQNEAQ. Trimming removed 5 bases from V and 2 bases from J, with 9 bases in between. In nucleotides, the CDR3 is TGTGCCAGCAGCCTCGGGACAAACTATGGCTACACCTTC. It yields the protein CASSLGTNYGYTF.

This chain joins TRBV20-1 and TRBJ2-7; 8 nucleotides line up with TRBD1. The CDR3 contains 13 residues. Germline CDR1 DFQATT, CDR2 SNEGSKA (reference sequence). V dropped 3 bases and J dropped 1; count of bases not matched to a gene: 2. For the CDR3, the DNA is TGCAGTGCTAGTAACAGGGGGTCCTACGAGCAGTACTTC. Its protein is CSASNRGSYEQYF.

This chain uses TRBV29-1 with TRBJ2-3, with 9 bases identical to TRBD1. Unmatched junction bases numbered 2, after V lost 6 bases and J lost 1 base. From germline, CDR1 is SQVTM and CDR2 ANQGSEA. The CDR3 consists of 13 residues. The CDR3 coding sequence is TGCAGCGTCGACAGGGGGGGCACAGATACGCAGTATTTT. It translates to CSVDRGGTDTQYF.

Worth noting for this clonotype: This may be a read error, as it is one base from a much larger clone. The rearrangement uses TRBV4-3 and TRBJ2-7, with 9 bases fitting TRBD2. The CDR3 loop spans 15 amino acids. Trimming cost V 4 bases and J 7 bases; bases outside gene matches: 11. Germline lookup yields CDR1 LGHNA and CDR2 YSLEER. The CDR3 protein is CASSPRDSGRGEQYF. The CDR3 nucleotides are TGCGCCAGCAGCCCCCGGGATAGCGGGAGAGGTGAGCAGTACTTC.

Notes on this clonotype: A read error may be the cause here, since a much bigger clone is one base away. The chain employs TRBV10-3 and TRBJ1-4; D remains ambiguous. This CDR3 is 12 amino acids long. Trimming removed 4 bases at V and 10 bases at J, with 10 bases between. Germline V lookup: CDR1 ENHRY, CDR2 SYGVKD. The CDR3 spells CAISADGAKLFF. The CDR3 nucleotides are TGTGCCATCAGTGCCGACGGTGCAAAACTGTTTTTT.

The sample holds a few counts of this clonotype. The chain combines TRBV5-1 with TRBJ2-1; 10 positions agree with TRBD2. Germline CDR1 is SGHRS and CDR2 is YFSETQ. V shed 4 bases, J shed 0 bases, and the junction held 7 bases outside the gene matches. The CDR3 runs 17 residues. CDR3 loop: CASSQTIAGGSYNEQFF. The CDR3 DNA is TGCGCCAGCAGCCAGACAATAGCGGGAGGCTCCTACAATGAGCAGTTCTTC.

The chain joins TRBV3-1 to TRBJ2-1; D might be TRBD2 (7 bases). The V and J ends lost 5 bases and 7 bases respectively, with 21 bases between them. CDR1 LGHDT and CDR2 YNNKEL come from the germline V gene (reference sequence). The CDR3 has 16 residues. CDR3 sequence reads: CASSFDWGGGRNEQFF. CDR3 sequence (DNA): TGTGCCAGCAGCTTCGATTGGGGGGGGGGCCGTAATGAGCAGTTCTTC.

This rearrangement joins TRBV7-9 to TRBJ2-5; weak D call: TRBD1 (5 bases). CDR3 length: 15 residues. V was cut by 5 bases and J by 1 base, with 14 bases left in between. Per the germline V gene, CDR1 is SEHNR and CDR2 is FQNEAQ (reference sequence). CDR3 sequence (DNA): TGTGCCAGCAGCCCGAGCCGACAGACCCAAGAGACCCAGTACTTC. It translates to CASSPSRQTQETQYF. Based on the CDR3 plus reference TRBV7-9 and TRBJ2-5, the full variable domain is DTGVSQNPRHKITKRGQNVTFRCDPISEHNRLYWYRQTLGQGPEFLTYFQNEAQLEKSRLLSDRFSAERPKGSFSTLEIQRTEQGDSAMYLCASSPSRQTQETQYFGPGTRLLVL.

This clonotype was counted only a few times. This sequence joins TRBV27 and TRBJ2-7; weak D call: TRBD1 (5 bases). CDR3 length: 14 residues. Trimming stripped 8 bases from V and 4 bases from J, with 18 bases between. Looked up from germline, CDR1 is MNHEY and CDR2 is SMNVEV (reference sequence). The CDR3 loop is CASADNHGLYEQYF. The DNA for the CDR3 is TGTGCCAGCGCGGACAACCATGGCTTGTACGAGCAGTACTTC.

This CDR3 reads CAISETGSAHNEQFF. In DNA form, the CDR3 reads TGTGCCATCAGTGAGACGGGATCTGCCCACAATGAGCAGTTCTTC. The chain links TRBV10-3 to TRBJ2-1; D might be TRBD2 (5 bases). V dropped 2 bases and J dropped 5 bases, with 13 bases sitting between them. This CDR3 contains 15 residues. The V gene's germline CDR1 is ENHRY and CDR2 SYGVKD.

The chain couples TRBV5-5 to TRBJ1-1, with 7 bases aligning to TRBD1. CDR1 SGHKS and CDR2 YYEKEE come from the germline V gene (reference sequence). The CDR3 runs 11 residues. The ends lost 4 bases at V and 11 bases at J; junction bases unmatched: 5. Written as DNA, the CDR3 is TGTGCCAGCAGCACACAGGGGAATGCTTTCTTT. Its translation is CASSTQGNAFF.

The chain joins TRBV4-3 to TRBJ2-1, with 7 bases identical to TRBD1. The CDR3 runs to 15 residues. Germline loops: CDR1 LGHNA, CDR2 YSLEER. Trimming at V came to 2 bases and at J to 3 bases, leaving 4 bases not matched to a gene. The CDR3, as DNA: TGCGCCAGCAGCCAAAACCGGGACAGCTACAATGAGCAGTTCTTC. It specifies CASSQNRDSYNEQFF.

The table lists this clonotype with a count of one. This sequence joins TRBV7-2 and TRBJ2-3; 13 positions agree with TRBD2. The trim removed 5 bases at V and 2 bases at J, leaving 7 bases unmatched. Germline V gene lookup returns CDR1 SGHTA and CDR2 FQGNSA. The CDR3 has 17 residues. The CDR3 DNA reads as TGTGCCAGCAGCCCCCAGACTAGCGGGGGGACCACAGATACGCAGTATTTT. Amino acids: CASSPQTSGGTTDTQYF. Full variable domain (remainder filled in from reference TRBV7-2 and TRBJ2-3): GAGVSQSPSNKVTEKGKDVELRCDPISGHTALYWYRQSLGQGLEFLIYFQGNSAPDKSGLPSDRFSAERTGGSVSTLTIQRTQQEDSAVYLCASSPQTSGGTTDTQYFGPGTRLTVL.

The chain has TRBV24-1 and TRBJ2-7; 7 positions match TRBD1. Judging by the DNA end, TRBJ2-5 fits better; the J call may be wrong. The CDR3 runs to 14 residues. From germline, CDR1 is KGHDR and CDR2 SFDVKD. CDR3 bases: TGTGCCAGTGATTTAGGACAGGACCAAGAGACCCAGTACTTC. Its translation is CASDLGQDQETQYF.

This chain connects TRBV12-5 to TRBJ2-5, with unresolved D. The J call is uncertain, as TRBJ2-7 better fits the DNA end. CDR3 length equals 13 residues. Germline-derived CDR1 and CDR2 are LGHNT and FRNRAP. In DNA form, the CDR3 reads TGTGCTAGTGGTTTGGGCCTCCCGTACGAGCAGTACTTC. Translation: CASGLGLPYEQYF.

The DNA for the CDR3 is TGTGCCAGCAGCCACCTGACAGGGGCCACTGAAGCTTTCTTT. Its translation: CASSHLTGATEAFF. This chain uses TRBV3-1 with TRBJ1-1, with 8 bases identical to TRBD1. CDR1 LGHDT and CDR2 YNNKEL come from the germline V gene (reference sequence). Losses at the gene ends were 3 bases for V and 4 bases for J; bases not matched to a gene: 4. This CDR3 is built from 14 residues.